This paragraph covers one T cell receptor beta chain sequence. CDR3 length: 15 residues. The germline V gene has CDR1 SGDLS and CDR2 YYNGEE. The V end was cut by 4 bases, the J end by 4 bases, with 17 bases between. The sample originates from a study of technical replicates of blood from a few donors. Data came from immunoSEQ multiplex PCR; TCRdb stores just in-frame clones and leaves some out. There are 65,000 to 95,000 clones in the sample; 95% to 97% occur only once, and under 0.3% lies in the top ten. The genes are TRBV9 and TRBJ1-1, with TRBD1 as a possible D gene (6 bases). The source is a human donor in good health. The specimen sequenced was T cells isolated from PBMCs. The CDR3 here is CASSPEAGVGTEAFF. In DNA, the CDR3 is TGTGCCAGCAGCCCAGAAGCAGGGGTGGGCACTGAAGCTTTCTTT.